The rows below give T cell receptor beta chains drawn from one sample of a study of shared clonotypes between healthy human individuals. Profiling relied on immunoSEQ multiplex PCR, and the TCRdb table lists in-frame clones only, not all of them. The data show around 1.1 million clones, 77% seen once. Sequencing input: memory CD4+ T cells from PBMCs. These receptors were obtained from a man between 18 and 29 years old in good health. Some clones in this sample may be carry-over from other donors' samples. Both conserved end residues are part of each CDR3. The D gene is left open where the match is weak. Only part of the rows carry a size: once, few, many, or a class if the clone is expanded.

D gene	V gene	clone size	J gene	CDR3 protein	CDR3 DNA
TRBD1	TRBV19	.	TRBJ2-2	CASSLTGGNTGELFF	TGTGCCAGTAGCCTGACAGGGGGGAACACCGGGGAGCTGTTTTTT
TRBD1	TRBV25-1	few	TRBJ1-4	CASSPAGTGSEKLFF	TGTGCCAGCAGCCCCGCGGGGACAGGGTCGGAAAAACTGTTTTTT
TRBD1	TRBV7-9	.	TRBJ1-1	CASSPLGQGADTEAFF	TGTGCCAGCAGCCCTTTGGGACAGGGGGCGGACACTGAAGCTTTCTTT
TRBD1	TRBV27	.	TRBJ1-2	CASSTGTGVYGYTF	TGTGCCAGCAGTACCGGGACAGGGGTGTATGGCTACACCTTC
.	TRBV7-9	few	TRBJ1-5	CASSTPGLPQHF	TGTGCCAGCAGCACTCCGGGGCTGCCCCAGCATTTT
TRBD1	TRBV29-1	.	TRBJ1-2	CSVESGQSNYGYTF	TGCAGCGTTGAATCGGGACAGTCTAACTATGGCTACACCTTC
.	TRBV27	.	TRBJ2-1	CASRGLPGSYNEQFF	TGTGCCAGCAGGGGATTGCCCGGCTCCTACAATGAGCAGTTCTTC
TRBD1	TRBV9	.	TRBJ1-4	CASSRAGQGTNEKLFF	TGTGCCAGCAGCCGGGCCGGACAGGGAACTAATGAAAAACTGTTTTTT
.	TRBV5-1	few	TRBJ1-1	CASSLSSALNTEAFF	TGCGCCAGCAGCTTGTCATCGGCCTTGAACACTGAAGCTTTCTTT
.	TRBV2	few	TRBJ2-7	CASSERLPYEQYF	TGTGCCAGCAGTGAACGACTACCCTACGAGCAGTACTTC
TRBD2	TRBV5-1	.	TRBJ2-1	CASSLDALDEAGVHYNEQFF	TGCGCCAGCAGCTTGGACGCTTTAGACGAAGCGGGAGTACACTACAATGAGCAGTTCTTC
.	TRBV15	.	TRBJ2-7	CATSRPGSYEQYF	TGTGCCACCAGCAGACCAGGGTCCTACGAGCAGTACTTC
TRBD1	TRBV11-2	.	TRBJ1-1	CASSRRGQGANTEAFF	TGTGCCAGCAGCCGCCGAGGACAGGGGGCGAACACTGAAGCTTTCTTT
.	TRBV28	.	TRBJ1-2	CASSQGANYGYTF	TGTGCCAGCAGTCAGGGCGCTAACTATGGCTACACCTTC
.	TRBV9	few	TRBJ2-1	CASSVGAGASSYNEQFF	TGTGCCAGCAGCGTAGGCGCGGGCGCGAGCTCCTACAATGAGCAGTTCTTC
.	TRBV18	.	TRBJ1-2	CASSPSRDTSNYGYTF	TGTGCCAGCTCACCCTCCCGGGACACCTCTAACTATGGCTACACCTTC
TRBD2	TRBV6-5	.	TRBJ2-3	CASSRDSYGEGTQYF	TGTGCCAGCAGCCGCGACAGCTACGGGGAGGGTACGCAGTATTTT
TRBD1	TRBV5-6	.	TRBJ1-1	CASSFVDRGSEAFF	TGTGCCAGCAGCTTTGTGGACAGGGGGTCTGAAGCTTTCTTT